Sequencing of this T cell receptor (beta chain) was carried out in a study of blood T cell repertoires in COVID-19. The wider study: Both acute and convalescent COVID-19 samples were obtained from the United States, Italy and Spain. PBMCs, B-cell-depleted T cells, or T cells provided the cDNA or gDNA that made up the material.

Original methodology: Estimated nucleated cell counts came from reference gene primer amplification. TCRdb's copy holds only in-frame clones and misses some; the assay was immunoSEQ multiplex PCR. V and J calls and clone size are as listed in that table; D and trimming were resolved from the DNA. The table includes 150,000 to 200,000 clones, approximately 86% detected once. Germline CDR1 and CDR2: SGHRS and YFSETQ. J gave up 1 base and V 6 bases, and 7 bases lay outside the gene matches. This CDR3 comprises 14 residues. The sequencing sample was made of peripheral blood. This chain uses TRBV5-1 with TRBJ2-7; 7 positions match TRBD1. The sequence was obtained from a man aged 45 to 65 with active or convalescent COVID-19. In nucleotides, the CDR3 is TGCGCCAGCACCGCGGACAGGACTTCCTACGAGCAGTACTTC. Residues: CASTADRTSYEQYF.